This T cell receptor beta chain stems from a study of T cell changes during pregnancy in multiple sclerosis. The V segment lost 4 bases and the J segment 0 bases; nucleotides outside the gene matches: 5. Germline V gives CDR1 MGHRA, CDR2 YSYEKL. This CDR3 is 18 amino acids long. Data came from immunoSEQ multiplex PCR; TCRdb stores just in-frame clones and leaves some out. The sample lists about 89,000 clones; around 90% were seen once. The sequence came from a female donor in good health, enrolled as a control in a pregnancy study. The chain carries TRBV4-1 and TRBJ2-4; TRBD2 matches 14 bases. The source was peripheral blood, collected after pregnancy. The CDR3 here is CASSLGLAGGLAKNIQYF. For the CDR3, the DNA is TGCGCCAGCAGCCTAGGACTAGCGGGGGGACTAGCCAAAAACATTCAGTACTTC.